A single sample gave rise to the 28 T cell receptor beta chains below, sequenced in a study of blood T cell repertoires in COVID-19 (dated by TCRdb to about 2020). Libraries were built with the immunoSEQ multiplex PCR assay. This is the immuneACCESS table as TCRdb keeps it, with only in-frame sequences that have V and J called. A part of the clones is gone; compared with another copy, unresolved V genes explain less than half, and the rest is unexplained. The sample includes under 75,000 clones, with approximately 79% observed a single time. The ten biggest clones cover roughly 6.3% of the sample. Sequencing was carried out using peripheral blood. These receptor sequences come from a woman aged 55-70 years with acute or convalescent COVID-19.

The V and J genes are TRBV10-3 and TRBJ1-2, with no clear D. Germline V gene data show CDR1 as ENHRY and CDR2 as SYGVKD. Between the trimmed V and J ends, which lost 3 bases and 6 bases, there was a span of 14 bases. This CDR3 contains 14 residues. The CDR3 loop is CAISETVPGDGYTF. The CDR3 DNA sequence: TGTGCCATCAGTGAAACGGTCCCGGGAGATGGCTACACCTTC.

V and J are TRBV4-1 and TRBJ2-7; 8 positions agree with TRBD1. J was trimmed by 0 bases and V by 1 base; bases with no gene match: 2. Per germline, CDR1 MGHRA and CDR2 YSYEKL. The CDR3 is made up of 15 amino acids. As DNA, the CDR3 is TGCGCCAGCAGCCAAGGAGGACAGGGCTCCTACGAGCAGTACTTC. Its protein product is CASSQGGQGSYEQYF.

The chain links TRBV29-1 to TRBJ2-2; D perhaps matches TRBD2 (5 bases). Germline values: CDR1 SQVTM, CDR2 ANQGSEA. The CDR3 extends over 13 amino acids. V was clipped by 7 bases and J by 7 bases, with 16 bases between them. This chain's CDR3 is CSASSLGVGELFF. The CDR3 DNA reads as TGCAGCGCTAGCTCTTTAGGCGTCGGGGAGCTGTTTTTT.

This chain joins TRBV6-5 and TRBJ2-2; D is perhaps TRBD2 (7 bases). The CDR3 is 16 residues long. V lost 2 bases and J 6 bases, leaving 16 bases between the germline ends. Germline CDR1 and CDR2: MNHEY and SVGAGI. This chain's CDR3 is CASSYPVGGRAGELFF. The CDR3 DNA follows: TGTGCCAGCAGTTACCCGGTCGGGGGGCGCGCCGGGGAGCTGTTTTTT.

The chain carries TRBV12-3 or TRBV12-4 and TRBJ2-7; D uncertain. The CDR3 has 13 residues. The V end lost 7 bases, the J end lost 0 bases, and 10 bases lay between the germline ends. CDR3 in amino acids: CASNSGFSYEQYF. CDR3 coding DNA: TGTGCCAGCAACTCAGGTTTCTCCTACGAGCAGTACTTC.

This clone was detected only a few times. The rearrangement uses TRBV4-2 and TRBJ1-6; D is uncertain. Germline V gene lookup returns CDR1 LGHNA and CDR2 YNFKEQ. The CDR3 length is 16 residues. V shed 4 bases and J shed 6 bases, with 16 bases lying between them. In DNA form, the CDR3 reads TGTGCCAGCAGCCTGGAAGAGGGATACGGTAATTCACCCCTCCACTTT. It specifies CASSLEEGYGNSPLHF.

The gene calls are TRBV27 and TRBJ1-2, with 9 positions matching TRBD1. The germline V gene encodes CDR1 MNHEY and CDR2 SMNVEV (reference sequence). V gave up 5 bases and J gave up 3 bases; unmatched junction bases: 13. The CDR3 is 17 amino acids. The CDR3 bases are TGTGCCAGCAGTCAGATTGCCGGGACAGGGAAGGACTATGGCTACACCTTC. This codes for CASSQIAGTGKDYGYTF.

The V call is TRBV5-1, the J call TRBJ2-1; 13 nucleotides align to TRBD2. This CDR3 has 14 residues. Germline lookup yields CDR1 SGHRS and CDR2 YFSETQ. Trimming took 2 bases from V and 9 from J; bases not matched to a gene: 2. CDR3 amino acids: CASSFWTSGGEQFF. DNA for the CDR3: TGCGCCAGCAGCTTTTGGACTAGCGGGGGTGAGCAGTTCTTC. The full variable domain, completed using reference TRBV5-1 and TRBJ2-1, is KAGVTQTPRYLIKTRGQQVTLSCSPISGHRSVSWYQQTPGQGLQFLFEYFSETQRNKGNFPGRFSGRQFSNSRSEMNVSTLELGDSALYLCASSFWTSGGEQFFGPGTRLTVL.

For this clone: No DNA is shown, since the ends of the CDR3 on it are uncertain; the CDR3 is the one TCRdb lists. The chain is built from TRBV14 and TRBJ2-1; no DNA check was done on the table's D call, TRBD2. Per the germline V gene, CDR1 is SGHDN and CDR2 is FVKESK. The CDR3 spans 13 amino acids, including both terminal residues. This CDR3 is CASSQFAGGARFF.

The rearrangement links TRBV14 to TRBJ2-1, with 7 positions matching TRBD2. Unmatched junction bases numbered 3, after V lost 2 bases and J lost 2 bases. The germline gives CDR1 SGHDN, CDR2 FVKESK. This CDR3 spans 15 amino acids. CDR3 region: CASSQQGLTYNEQFF. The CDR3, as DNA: TGTGCCAGCAGCCAACAGGGACTAACCTACAATGAGCAGTTCTTC.

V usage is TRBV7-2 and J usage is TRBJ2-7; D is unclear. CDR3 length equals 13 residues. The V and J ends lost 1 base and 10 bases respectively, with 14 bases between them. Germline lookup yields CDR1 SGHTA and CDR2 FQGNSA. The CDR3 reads CASSLGSQRSQYF. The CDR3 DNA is TGTGCCAGCAGCTTAGGCTCCCAGCGTAGTCAGTACTTC.

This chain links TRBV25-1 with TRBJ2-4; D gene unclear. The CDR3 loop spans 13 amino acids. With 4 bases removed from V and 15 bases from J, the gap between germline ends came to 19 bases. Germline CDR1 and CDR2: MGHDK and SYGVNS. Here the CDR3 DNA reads TGTGCCAGCAGTGCCTTTGGAGTCTCCTCTTCGTACTTC. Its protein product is CASSAFGVSSSYF.

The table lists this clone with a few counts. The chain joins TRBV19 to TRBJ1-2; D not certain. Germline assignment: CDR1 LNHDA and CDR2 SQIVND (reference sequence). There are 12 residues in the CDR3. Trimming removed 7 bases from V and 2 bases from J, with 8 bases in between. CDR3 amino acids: CASTVGNYGYTF. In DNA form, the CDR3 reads TGTGCCAGTACCGTCGGGAACTATGGCTACACCTTC. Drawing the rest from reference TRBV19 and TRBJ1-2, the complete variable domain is DGGITQSPKYLFRKEGQNVTLSCEQNLNHDAMYWYRQDPGQGLRLIYYSQIVNDFQKGDIAEGYSVSREKKESFPLTVTSAQKNPTAFYLCASTVGNYGYTFGSGTRLTVV.

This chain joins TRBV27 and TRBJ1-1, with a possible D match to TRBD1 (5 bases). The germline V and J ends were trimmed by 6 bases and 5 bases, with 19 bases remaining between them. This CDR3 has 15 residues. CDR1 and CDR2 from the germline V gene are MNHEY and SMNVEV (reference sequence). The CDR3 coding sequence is TGTGCCAGCAGCCTTCGGGGCGGGGGGAGGACTGAAGCTTTCTTT. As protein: CASSLRGGGRTEAFF.

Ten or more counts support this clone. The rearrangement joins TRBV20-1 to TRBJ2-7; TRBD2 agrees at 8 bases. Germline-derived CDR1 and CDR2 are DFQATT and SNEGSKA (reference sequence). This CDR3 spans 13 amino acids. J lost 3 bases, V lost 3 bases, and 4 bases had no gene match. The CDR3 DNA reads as TGCAGTGCTAGTAGCGGGGTACTCTACGAGCAGTACTTC. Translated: CSASSGVLYEQYF.

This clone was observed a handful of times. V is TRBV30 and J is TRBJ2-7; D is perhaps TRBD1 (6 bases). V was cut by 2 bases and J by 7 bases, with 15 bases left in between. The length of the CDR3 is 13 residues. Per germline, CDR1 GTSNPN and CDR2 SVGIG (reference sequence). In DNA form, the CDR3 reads TGTGCCTGGAGTCCCCAGGGGATGGGGGAGCAGTACTTC. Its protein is CAWSPQGMGEQYF. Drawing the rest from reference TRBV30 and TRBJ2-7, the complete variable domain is SQTIHQWPATLVQPVGSPLSLECTVEGTSNPNLYWYRQAAGRGLQLLFYSVGIGQISSEVPQNLSASRPQDRQFILSSKKLLLSDSGFYLCAWSPQGMGEQYFGPGTRLTVT.

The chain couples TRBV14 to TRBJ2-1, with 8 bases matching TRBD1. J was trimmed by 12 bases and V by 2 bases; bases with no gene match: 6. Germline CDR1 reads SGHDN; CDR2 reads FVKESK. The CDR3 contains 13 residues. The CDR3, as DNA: TGTGCCAGCAGCCAACAGGGGGCCTTTGTGCAGTTCTTC. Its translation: CASSQQGAFVQFF. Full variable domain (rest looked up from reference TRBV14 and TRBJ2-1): EAGVTQFPSHSVIEKGQTVTLRCDPISGHDNLYWYRRVMGKEIKFLLHFVKESKQDESGMPNNRFLAERTGGTYSTLKVQPAELEDSGVYFCASSQQGAFVQFFGPGTRLTVL.

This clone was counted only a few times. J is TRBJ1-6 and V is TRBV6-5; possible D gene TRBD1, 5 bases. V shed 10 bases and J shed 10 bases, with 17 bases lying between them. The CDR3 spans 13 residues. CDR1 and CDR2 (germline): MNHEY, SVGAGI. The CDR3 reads CATQTVGDSPLHF. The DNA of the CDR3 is TGTGCCACCCAGACAGTTGGTGACTCACCCCTCCACTTT.

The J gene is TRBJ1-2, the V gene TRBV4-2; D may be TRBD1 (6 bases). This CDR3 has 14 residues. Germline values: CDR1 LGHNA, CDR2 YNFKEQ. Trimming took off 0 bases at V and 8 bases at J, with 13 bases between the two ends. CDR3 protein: CASSQEDRTGGYTF. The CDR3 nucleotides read TGTGCCAGCAGCCAAGAAGACAGGACGGGGGGCTACACCTTC.

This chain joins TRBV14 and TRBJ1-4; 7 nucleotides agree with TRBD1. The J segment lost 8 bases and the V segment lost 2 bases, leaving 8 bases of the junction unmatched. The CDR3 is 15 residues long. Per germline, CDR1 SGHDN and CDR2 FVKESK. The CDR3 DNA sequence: TGTGCCAGCAGCCAACAAGGGGGCCCTGGGGAAAAACTGTTTTTT. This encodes CASSQQGGPGEKLFF.

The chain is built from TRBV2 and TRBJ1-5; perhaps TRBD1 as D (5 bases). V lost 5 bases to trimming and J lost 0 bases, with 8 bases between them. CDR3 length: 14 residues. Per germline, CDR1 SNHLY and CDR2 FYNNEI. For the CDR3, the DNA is TGTGCCAGCAGTAGACAGATTAGCAATCAGCCCCAGCATTTT. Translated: CASSRQISNQPQHF. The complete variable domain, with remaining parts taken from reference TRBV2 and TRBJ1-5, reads EPEVTQTPSHQVTQMGQEVILRCVPISNHLYFYWYRQILGQKVEFLVSFYNNEISEKSEIFDDQFSVERPDGSNFTLKIRSTKLEDSAMYFCASSRQISNQPQHFGDGTRLSIL.

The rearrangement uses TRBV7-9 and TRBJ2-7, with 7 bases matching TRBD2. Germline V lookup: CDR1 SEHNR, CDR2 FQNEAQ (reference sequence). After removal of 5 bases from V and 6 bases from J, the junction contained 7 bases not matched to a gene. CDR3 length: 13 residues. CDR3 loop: CASSASGGSEQYF. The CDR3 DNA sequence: TGTGCCAGCAGCGCCTCCGGGGGGAGCGAGCAGTACTTC. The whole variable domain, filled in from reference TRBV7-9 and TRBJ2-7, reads DTGVSQNPRHKITKRGQNVTFRCDPISEHNRLYWYRQTLGQGPEFLTYFQNEAQLEKSRLLSDRFSAERPKGSFSTLEIQRTEQGDSAMYLCASSASGGSEQYFGPGTRLTVT.

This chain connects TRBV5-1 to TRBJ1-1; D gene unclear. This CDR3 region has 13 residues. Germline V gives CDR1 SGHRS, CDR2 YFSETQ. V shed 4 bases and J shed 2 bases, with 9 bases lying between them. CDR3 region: CASSPEGNTEAFF. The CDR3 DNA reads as TGCGCCAGCAGCCCCGAGGGCAACACTGAAGCTTTCTTT.

CDR3 coding DNA: TGTGCCAGCAGCCCCGGTCAGGGCGGCTATGGCTACACCTTC. Its translation is CASSPGQGGYGYTF. This chain connects TRBV3-1 (or the pseudogene TRBV3-2) to TRBJ1-2; possibly TRBD1 for D (5 bases). The ends were cut back, 4 bases at V and 4 bases at J, with 13 bases in the middle. The CDR3 is made up of 14 amino acids. The germline CDR1 and CDR2 sequences are LGHDT and YNNKEL (reference sequence).

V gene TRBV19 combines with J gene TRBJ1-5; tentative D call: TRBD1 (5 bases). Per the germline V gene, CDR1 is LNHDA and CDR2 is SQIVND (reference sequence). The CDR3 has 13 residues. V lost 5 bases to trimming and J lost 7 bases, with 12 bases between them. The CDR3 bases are TGTGCCAGTAGTTTACCAGGGAGGCAGCCCCAGCATTTT. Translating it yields CASSLPGRQPQHF.

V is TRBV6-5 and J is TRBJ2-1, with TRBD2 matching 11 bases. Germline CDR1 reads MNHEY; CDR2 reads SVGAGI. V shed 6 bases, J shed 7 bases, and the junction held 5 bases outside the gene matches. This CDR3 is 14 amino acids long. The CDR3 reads CASSLAGGSNEQFF. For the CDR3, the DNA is TGTGCCAGCAGCCTAGCGGGGGGTTCGAATGAGCAGTTCTTC.

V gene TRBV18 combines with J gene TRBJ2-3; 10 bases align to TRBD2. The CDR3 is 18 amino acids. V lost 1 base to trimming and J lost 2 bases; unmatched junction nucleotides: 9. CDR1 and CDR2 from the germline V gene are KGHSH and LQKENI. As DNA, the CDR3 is TGTGCCAGCTCACCACTAGGAAGCGGGGGGGCACTCACAGATACGCAGTATTTT. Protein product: CASSPLGSGGALTDTQYF. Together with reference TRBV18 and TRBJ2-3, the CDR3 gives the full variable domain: NAGVMQNPRHLVRRRGQEARLRCSPMKGHSHVYWYRQLPEEGLKFMVYLQKENIIDESGMPKERFSAEFPKEGPSILRIQQVVRGDSAAYFCASSPLGSGGALTDTQYFGPGTRLTVL.

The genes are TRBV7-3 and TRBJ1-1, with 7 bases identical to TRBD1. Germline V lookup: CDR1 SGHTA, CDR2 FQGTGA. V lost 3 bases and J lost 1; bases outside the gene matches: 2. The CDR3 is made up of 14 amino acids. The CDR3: CASSLTGRNTEAFF. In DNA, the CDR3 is TGTGCCAGCAGCTTGACAGGGAGGAACACTGAAGCTTTCTTT.